The 17 T cell receptor beta chains below come from one sample, sequenced in a study of control samples from healthy donors and cancer patients. The assay was immunoSEQ multiplex PCR, and TCRdb's table has in-frame clones only and misses some. In the table there are about 220,000 clones, just under 95% of which are singletons. What was sequenced was blood. The receptors come from a middle-aged man in good health.

The chain has TRBV6-5 and TRBJ2-5; TRBD2 is a possible D gene (7 bases). Deletions cut 6 bases from V and 4 bases from J, with 15 bases between. Germline V gene sequence: CDR1 MNHEY, CDR2 SVGAGI. CDR3 length: 14 amino acids. CDR3 sequence (DNA): TGTGCCAGCAGGTTGGCGGGGGCGGGAGAGACCCAGTACTTC. It specifies CASRLAGAGETQYF.

This chain connects TRBV5-1 to TRBJ1-4, with TRBD1 matching 9 bases. V lost 0 bases, J lost 2 bases, and 8 bases stayed unmatched. Germline-derived CDR1 and CDR2 are SGHRS and YFSETQ. The CDR3 length is 18 residues. The CDR3, as DNA: TGCGCCAGCAGCTTGGCTGACAGGGGGAGAGGCACTAATGAAAAACTGTTTTTT. Translation: CASSLADRGRGTNEKLFF.

The chain carries TRBV6-5 and TRBJ2-7; D gene uncertain. Germline CDR1 reads MNHEY; CDR2 reads SVGAGI. The CDR3 is made up of 13 amino acids. The V end lost 7 bases, the J end lost 2 bases, and 12 bases lay between the germline ends. In DNA, the CDR3 is TGTGCCAGCACCAACGGCGCCCCCTACGAGCAGTACTTC. This sequence encodes CASTNGAPYEQYF.

V usage is TRBV6-6 and J usage is TRBJ2-2, with D possibly TRBD2 on 5 matching bases. V gave up 2 bases and J gave up 6 bases, with 10 bases separating them. The CDR3 runs 14 residues. Germline CDR1 MNHNY, CDR2 SVGAGI (reference sequence). The CDR3 is CASSYREGAGELFF. For the CDR3, the DNA is TGTGCCAGCAGTTACCGCGAGGGAGCCGGGGAGCTGTTTTTT.

The chain carries TRBV2 and TRBJ2-6; D not resolved. The length of the CDR3 is 15 residues. Per the germline V gene, CDR1 is SNHLY and CDR2 is FYNNEI. V lost 6 bases and J 2 bases, leaving 11 bases between the germline ends. DNA of the CDR3: TGTGCCAGCAGCCTCGGGTTCCCTGGGGCCAACGTCCTGACTTTC. Translating gives CASSLGFPGANVLTF.

This chain uses TRBV19 with TRBJ2-7; D perhaps matches TRBD2 (6 bases). Germline-derived CDR1 and CDR2 are LNHDA and SQIVND (reference sequence). The V end was cut by 5 bases, the J end by 5 bases, with 13 bases between. The CDR3 spans 13 residues. The CDR3 is CASSVAGSDEQYF. The DNA for the CDR3 is TGTGCCAGTAGTGTGGCCGGGAGCGACGAGCAGTACTTC.

CDR3 amino acids: CASSLTGYTEAFF. As DNA, the CDR3 is TGTGCCAGCAGTTTAACAGGGTACACTGAAGCTTTCTTT. The chain is built from TRBV7-2 and TRBJ1-1; D is perhaps TRBD1 (6 bases). The V and J ends lost 6 bases and 3 bases respectively, with 11 bases between them. The V gene's germline CDR1 is SGHTA and CDR2 FQGNSA. The CDR3 covers 13 residues.

This chain joins TRBV11-2 and TRBJ1-4; the D gene is possibly TRBD1 (6 bases). The germline gives CDR1 SGHAT, CDR2 FQNNGV. V shed 1 base and J shed 7 bases, with 13 bases lying between them. This CDR3 has 15 amino acids. The CDR3 reads CASSLVGGQGEKLFF. The DNA of the CDR3 is TGTGCCAGCAGCTTAGTGGGGGGGCAGGGTGAAAAACTGTTTTTT. Looking up the rest from reference TRBV11-2 and TRBJ1-4 gives the full variable domain: EAGVAQSPRYKIIEKRQSVAFWCNPISGHATLYWYQQILGQGPKLLIQFQNNGVVDDSQLPKDRFSAERLKGVDSTLKIQPAKLEDSAVYLCASSLVGGQGEKLFFGSGTQLSVL.

The V call is TRBV19, the J call TRBJ2-7; D remains ambiguous. Germline CDR1 LNHDA, CDR2 SQIVND (reference sequence). The CDR3 runs to 11 residues. Trimming took off 6 bases at V and 0 bases at J, with 3 bases between the two ends. This CDR3 is CASRNSYEQYV. DNA for the CDR3: TGTGCCAGTAGAAACTCCTACGAGCAGTACGTC.

V gene TRBV7-9 combines with J gene TRBJ2-1; D is possibly TRBD2 (5 bases). The germline V gene has CDR1 SEHNR and CDR2 FQNEAQ (reference sequence). The CDR3 is 14 residues long. V was shortened by 5 bases and J by 5 bases, with 13 bases between the two germline ends. The CDR3 nucleotides are TGTGCCAGCAGCCGTGGAGGCACGAACAATGAGCAGTTCTTC. It encodes CASSRGGTNNEQFF.

This clone was seen just once. The chain recombines TRBV5-1 with TRBJ2-7, with TRBD1 matching 7 bases. The CDR3 covers 12 residues. Germline CDR1 and CDR2: SGHRS and YFSETQ. Losses at the gene ends were 5 bases for V and 4 bases for J; bases not matched to a gene: 3. CDR3 sequence (DNA): TGCGCCAGCAGTGGGACAGAGTACGAGCAGTACGTC. Protein product: CASSGTEYEQYV.

The rearrangement joins TRBV7-6 to TRBJ1-6; 7 bases are shared with TRBD1. The germline V gene encodes CDR1 SGHVS and CDR2 FNYEAQ. V lost 5 bases, J lost 7 bases, and 5 bases stayed unmatched. The CDR3 has 14 residues. CDR3 amino acids: CASSQGQQNSPLHF. In DNA, the CDR3 is TGTGCCAGCAGCCAGGGACAGCAGAATTCACCCCTCCACTTT.

This sequence joins TRBV28 and TRBJ1-1; a possible D gene is TRBD1 (6 bases). The CDR3 has 15 amino acids. With 2 bases removed from V and 1 base from J, the gap between germline ends came to 11 bases. CDR1 MDHEN and CDR2 SYDVKM come from the germline V gene. In DNA, the CDR3 is TGTGCCAGCAGTTTACCCCAGGGGCGGAACACTGAAGCTTTCTTT. The encoded protein is CASSLPQGRNTEAFF.

J is TRBJ1-6 and V is TRBV7-8, with no clear D. CDR1 SGHVS and CDR2 FQNEAQ come from the germline V gene. This CDR3 comprises 15 residues. Trimming took off 2 bases at V and 5 bases at J, with 10 bases between the two ends. CDR3 nucleotide sequence: TGTGCCAGCAGCTTATTGGGGAACCATAATTCACCCCTCCACTTT. Protein: CASSLLGNHNSPLHF. Variable domain in full (rest from reference TRBV7-8 and TRBJ1-6): GAGVSQSPRYKVAKRGQDVALRCDPISGHVSLFWYQQALGQGPEFLTYFQNEAQLDKSGLPSDRFFAERPEGSVSTLKIQRTQQEDSAVYLCASSLLGNHNSPLHFGNGTRLTVT.

V gene TRBV5-1 combines with J gene TRBJ2-2; 15 positions match TRBD2. V dropped 8 bases and J dropped 5; count of bases not matched to a gene: 7. CDR1 and CDR2 from the germline V gene are SGHRS and YFSETQ. The CDR3 loop spans 16 amino acids. The CDR3 DNA follows: TGCGCCAGTGGGACTAGCGGGGGGCTAACGACCGGGGAGCTGTTTTTT. Encoded protein: CASGTSGGLTTGELFF.

This clone has just one count. The chain links TRBV19 to TRBJ1-2; D gene unclear. Germline loops: CDR1 LNHDA, CDR2 SQIVND (reference sequence). Trimming removed 4 bases from V and 10 bases from J, with 10 bases in between. The CDR3 runs 11 residues. The CDR3 sequence is CASSNLEVYTF. As DNA, the CDR3 is TGTGCCAGTAGTAACCTAGAAGTCTACACCTTC.

CDR3 in amino acids: CSVQTGSTDTQYF. The CDR3 DNA is TGCAGCGTCCAGACAGGTAGCACAGATACGCAGTATTTT. The genes are TRBV29-1 and TRBJ2-3, with D tentatively TRBD1 (6 bases). V was trimmed by 6 bases and J by 0 bases, leaving 10 bases between them. Per the germline V gene, CDR1 is SQVTM and CDR2 is ANQGSEA. CDR3 length: 13 amino acids.